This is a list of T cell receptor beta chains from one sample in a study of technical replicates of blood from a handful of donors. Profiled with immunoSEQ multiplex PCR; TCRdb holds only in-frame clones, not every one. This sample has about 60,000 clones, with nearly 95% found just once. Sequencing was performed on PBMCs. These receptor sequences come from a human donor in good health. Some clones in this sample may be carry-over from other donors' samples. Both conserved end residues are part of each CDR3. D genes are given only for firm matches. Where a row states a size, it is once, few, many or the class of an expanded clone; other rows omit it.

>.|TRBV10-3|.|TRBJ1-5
TGTGCCACGCACCCGGGCGGGGCGAACGGCAATCAGCCCCAGCATTTT
CATHPGGANGNQPQHF
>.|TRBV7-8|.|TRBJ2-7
TGTGCCAGCAGACAGGCAGGATCCTACGAGCAGTACTTC
CASRQAGSYEQYF
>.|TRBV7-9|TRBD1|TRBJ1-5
TGTGCCAGCAGTTGGGACAGGGGGGGCAATCAGCCCCAGCATTTT
CASSWDRGGNQPQHF
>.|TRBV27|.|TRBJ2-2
TGTGCCAGCAGTTTGACGGGAACGAACACCGGGGAGCTGTTTTTT
CASSLTGTNTGELFF
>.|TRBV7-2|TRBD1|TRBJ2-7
TGTGCCAGCAGCTTAGTAGGGACAGGAAATAACTCCTACGAGCAGTACTTC
CASSLVGTGNNSYEQYF
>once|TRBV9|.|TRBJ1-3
TGTGCCAGCAGCGTAGAAGGGGTTGGAAACACCATATATTTT
CASSVEGVGNTIYF
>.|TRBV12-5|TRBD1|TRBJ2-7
TGTGCTAGTGGTTTGCGTGTTGGGACAGACTCCTACGAGCAGTACTTC
CASGLRVGTDSYEQYF
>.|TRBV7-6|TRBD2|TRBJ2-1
TGTGCCAGCAGCCCCCTTAGCGGGAGGGCCTGGAATGAGCAGTTCTTC
CASSPLSGRAWNEQFF
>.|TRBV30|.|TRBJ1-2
TGTGCCTGGGACAGGTCGATGGTTGGCTACACCTTC
CAWDRSMVGYTF
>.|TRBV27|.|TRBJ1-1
TGTGCCAGCAGGGAGATCCGGGGTGAAGCTTTCTTT
CASREIRGEAFF
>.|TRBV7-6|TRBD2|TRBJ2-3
TGTGCCAGCAGCTTAGGTCGGACTAGGGGCACAGATACGCAGTATTTT
CASSLGRTRGTDTQYF
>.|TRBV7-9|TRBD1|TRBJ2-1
TGTGCCAGCAGCCCTGGGACAGTAACCTACAATGAGCAGTTCTTC
CASSPGTVTYNEQFF
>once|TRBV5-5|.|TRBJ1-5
TGTGCCAGCAGCCCCGGGGGGACAATGGGCCAGCCCCAGCATTTT
CASSPGGTMGQPQHF
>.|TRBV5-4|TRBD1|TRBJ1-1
TGTGCCAGCAGCCAACGGGACAGGGCGCTGGGTGAAGCTTTCTTT
CASSQRDRALGEAFF
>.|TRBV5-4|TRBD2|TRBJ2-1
TGTGCCAGCAGCTCAGGGACTAGCGGGGGGTACAATGAGCAGTTCTTC
CASSSGTSGGYNEQFF
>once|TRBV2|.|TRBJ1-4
TGTGCCAGCAGTAAACTCGCAACTAATGAAAAACTGTTTTTT
CASSKLATNEKLFF
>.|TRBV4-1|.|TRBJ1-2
TGCGCCAGCAGCCAAGATCTCTCCCGAGTTTATGGCTACACCTTC
CASSQDLSRVYGYTF
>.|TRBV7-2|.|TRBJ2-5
TGTGCCAGCAGCTTCGGTCAGGGCGTGGGGACCCAGTACTTC
CASSFGQGVGTQYF
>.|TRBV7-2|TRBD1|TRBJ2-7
TGTGCCAGCAGCAAAATGGGACAGGGCACCTACGAGCAGTACTTC
CASSKMGQGTYEQYF
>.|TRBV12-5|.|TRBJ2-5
TGTGCTAGTGGTTTGGACGGGGGAGAGACCCAGTACTTC
CASGLDGGETQYF
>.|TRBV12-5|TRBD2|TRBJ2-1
TGTGCTAGTGGTTTGGATCCGGGGGGGCGCGGACTCTATGAGCAGTTCTTC
CASGLDPGGRGLYEQFF
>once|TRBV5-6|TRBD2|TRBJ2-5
TGTGCCAGCAGTTCAAGGACTAGCGGGGCATACCAAGAGACCCAGTACTTC
CASSSRTSGAYQETQYF
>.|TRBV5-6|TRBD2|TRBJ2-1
TGTGCCAGCAGCTTGCGACTAGCGGGGTACAATGAGCAGTTCTTC
CASSLRLAGYNEQFF
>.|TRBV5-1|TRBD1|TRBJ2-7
TGCGCCAGCAGCTCAGGACAGGGAACCTACGAGCAGTACTTC
CASSSGQGTYEQYF
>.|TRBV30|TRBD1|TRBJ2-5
TGTGCCTGGAGTACAAAGACAGGGGCCTGGGAGACCCAGTACTTC
CAWSTKTGAWETQYF
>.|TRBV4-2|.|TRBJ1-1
TGTGCCAGTGGGCTCATGAACACTGAAGCTTTCTTT
CASGLMNTEAFF
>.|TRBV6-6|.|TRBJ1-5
TGTGCCAGCAGAGAGCTGCCTCAGCCCCAGCATTTT
CASRELPQPQHF
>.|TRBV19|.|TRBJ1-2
TGTGCCAGTACCCGGGGGGGCGATTCGGTTGGCTACACCTTC
CASTRGGDSVGYTF
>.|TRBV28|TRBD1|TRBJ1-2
TGTGCCAGCAGTGCATCCGGGACAGGGGGGGGTATGAGGTATGGCTACACCTTC
CASSASGTGGGMRYGYTF
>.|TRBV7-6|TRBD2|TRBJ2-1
TGTGCCAGCAGCCCGGGACTAGCGGCTGACTACAATGAGCAGTTCTTC
CASSPGLAADYNEQFF
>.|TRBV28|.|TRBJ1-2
TGTGCCAGCAGTTTAGGGACACGCGTCTATGGCTACACCTTC
CASSLGTRVYGYTF
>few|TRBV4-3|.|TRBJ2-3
TGCGCCAGCAGCCCGAAGAGAGAGCGGAGCACAGATACGCAGTATTTT
CASSPKRERSTDTQYF
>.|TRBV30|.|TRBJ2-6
TGTGCCTGGAGTCCGGGACATGGGGCCAACGTCCTGACTTTC
CAWSPGHGANVLTF
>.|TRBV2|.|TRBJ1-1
TGTGCGAAAACCGGAGGGCAAGGCACTGAAGCTTTCTTT
CAKTGGQGTEAFF
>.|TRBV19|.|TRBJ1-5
TGTGCCACCCAAACCCGCGGGGACCAGCCCCAGCATTTT
CATQTRGDQPQHF
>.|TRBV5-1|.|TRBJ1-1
TGCGCCAGCAGCTTGGTTACGGGGGGCACTGAAGCTTTCTTT
CASSLVTGGTEAFF
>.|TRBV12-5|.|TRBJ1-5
TGTGCTAGTGGTTTGTCGGGTACCGATCAGCCCCAGCATTTT
CASGLSGTDQPQHF
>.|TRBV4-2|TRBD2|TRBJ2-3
TGTGCCAGCAGCCAAGTAGCGGGAGTCACAGATACGCAGTATTTT
CASSQVAGVTDTQYF
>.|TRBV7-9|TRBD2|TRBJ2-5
TGTGCCAGCAGCATGGGACTACTAGTGGCCCAGTACTTC
CASSMGLLVAQYF
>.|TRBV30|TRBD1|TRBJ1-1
TGTGCCTGGAGAGGACAGGGGGCCACTGAAGCTTTCTTT
CAWRGQGATEAFF
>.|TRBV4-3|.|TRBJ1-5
TGCGCCAGCAGCCAAGATATTAGCAATCAGCCCCAGCATTTT
CASSQDISNQPQHF
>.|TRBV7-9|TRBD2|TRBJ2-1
TGTGCCAGCAGCCCCGTAGCGGGAGGGCAGGTTGAGCAGTTCTTC
CASSPVAGGQVEQFF
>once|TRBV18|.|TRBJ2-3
TGTGCCAGCTCACCAGGGGGCAAAGATACGCAGTATTTT
CASSPGGKDTQYF
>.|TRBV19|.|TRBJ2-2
TGTGCCAGTAGTATTGTTTATAGGAGGGTCGGGGCCGGGGAGCTGTTTTTT
CASSIVYRRVGAGELFF
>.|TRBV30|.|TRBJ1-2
TGTGCCTGGAGTATTCCTGGCGGTGGCTACACCTTC
CAWSIPGGGYTF
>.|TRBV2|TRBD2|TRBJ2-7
TGTGCCAGCATTGAACTGCGGGAGGGATACGAGCAGTACTTC
CASIELREGYEQYF
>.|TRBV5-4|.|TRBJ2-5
TGTGCCAGCAGCCTCCCCGAGCGAACAGAGACCCAGTACTTC
CASSLPERTETQYF
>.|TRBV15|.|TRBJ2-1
TGTGCCACCAGCAGAGCGGGCGGCGGGATCGCGTATGAGCAGTTCTTC
CATSRAGGGIAYEQFF
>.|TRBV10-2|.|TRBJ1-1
TGCGCCAGCAGTGAGTCTTGGAGGGGCGCTGAAGCTTTCTTT
CASSESWRGAEAFF
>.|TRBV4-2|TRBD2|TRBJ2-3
TGTGCCAGCAGGGCTAGCGGCGACACAGATACGCAGTATTTT
CASRASGDTDTQYF
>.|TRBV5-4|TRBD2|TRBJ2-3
TGTGCCAGCAGACCGGGTGCGAGAAGCGGGACTAGCACAGATACGCAGTATTTT
CASRPGARSGTSTDTQYF